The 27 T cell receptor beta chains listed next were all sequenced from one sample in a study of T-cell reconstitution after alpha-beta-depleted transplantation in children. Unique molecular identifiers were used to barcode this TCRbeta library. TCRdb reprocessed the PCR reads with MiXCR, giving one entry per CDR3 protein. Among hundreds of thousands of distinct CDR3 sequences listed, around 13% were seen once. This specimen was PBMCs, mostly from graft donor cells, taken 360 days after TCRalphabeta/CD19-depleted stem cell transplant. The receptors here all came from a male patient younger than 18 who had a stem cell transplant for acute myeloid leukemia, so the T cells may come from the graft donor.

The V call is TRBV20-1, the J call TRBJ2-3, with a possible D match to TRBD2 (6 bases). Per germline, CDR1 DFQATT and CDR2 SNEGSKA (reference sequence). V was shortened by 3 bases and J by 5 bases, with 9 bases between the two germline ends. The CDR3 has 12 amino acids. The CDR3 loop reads CSASGTEDTQYF. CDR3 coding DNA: TGCAGTGCTAGCGGGACTGAAGATACGCAGTATTTT.

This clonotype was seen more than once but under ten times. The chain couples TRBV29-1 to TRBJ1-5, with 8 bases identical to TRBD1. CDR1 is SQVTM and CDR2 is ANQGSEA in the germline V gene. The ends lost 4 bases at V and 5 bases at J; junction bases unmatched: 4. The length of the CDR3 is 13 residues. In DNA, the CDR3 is TGCAGCGTTGCGGACAGGGAGTATCAGCCCCAGCATTTT. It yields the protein CSVADREYQPQHF.

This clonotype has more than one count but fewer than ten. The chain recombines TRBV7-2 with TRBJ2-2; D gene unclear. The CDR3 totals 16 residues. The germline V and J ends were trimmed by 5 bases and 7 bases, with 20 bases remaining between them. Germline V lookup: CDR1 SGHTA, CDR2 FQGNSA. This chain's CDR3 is CASSSPKGRGLGELFF. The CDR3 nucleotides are TGTGCCAGCAGCAGTCCGAAGGGCAGAGGTCTCGGGGAGCTGTTTTTT.

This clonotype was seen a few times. The CDR3 reads CASSPRRGIASTDTQYF. CDR3 nucleotides: TGTGCCAGCAGCCCTCGCCGGGGAATCGCTAGCACAGATACGCAGTATTTT. This rearrangement joins TRBV12-3 or TRBV12-4 to TRBJ2-3, with D tentatively TRBD2 (5 bases). The CDR3 totals 17 residues. With 6 bases removed from V and 0 bases from J, the gap between germline ends came to 19 bases.

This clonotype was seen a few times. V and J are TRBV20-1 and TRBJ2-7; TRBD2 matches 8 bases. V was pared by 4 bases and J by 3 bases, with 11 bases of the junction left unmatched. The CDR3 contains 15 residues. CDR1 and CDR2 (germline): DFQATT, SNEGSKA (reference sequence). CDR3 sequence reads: CSAKKAGLGYYEQYF. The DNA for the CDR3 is TGCAGTGCTAAGAAGGCGGGACTAGGTTACTACGAGCAGTACTTC.

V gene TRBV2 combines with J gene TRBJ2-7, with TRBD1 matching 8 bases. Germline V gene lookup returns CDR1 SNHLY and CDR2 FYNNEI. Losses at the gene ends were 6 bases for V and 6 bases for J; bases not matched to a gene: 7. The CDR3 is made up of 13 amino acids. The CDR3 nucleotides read TGTGCCAGCAGACAGGGGGGCCCGATCGAGCAGTACTTC. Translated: CASRQGGPIEQYF.

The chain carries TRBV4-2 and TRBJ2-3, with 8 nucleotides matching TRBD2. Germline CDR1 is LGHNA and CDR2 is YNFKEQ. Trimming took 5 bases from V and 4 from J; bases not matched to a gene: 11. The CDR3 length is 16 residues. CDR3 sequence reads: CASSGERESFPDTQYF. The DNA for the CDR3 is TGTGCCAGCAGCGGGGAGCGGGAGAGTTTCCCAGATACGCAGTATTTT.

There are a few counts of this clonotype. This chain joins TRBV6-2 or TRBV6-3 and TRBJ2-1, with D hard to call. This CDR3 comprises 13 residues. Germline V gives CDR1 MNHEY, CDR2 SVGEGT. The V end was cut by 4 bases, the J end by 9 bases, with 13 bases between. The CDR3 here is CASSFLIAGEQFF. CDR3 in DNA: TGTGCCAGCAGTTTTCTCATAGCTGGTGAGCAGTTCTTC.

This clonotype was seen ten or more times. CDR3 sequence (DNA): TGTGCCAGCAGCTTAGGAAGGGACTATGTGACTAGCACAGATACGCAGTATTTT. It codes for CASSLGRDYVTSTDTQYF. The V call is TRBV7-8, the J call TRBJ2-3, with 7 bases identical to TRBD2. Trimming at V came to 1 base and at J to 0 bases, leaving 10 bases not matched to a gene. This CDR3 contains 18 residues. In germline, CDR1 is SGHVS, CDR2 FQNEAQ.

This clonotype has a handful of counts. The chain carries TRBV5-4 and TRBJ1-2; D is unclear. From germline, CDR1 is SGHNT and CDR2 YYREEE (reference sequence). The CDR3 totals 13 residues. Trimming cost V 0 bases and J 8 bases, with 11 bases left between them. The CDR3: CASSLGGREGYTF. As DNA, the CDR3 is TGTGCCAGCAGCTTGGGAGGCCGGGAGGGCTACACCTTC.

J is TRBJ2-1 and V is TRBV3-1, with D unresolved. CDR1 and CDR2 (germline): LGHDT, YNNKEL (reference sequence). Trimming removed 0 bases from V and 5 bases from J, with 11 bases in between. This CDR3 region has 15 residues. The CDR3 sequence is CASSQDRNRHNEQFF. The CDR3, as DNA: TGTGCCAGCAGCCAAGACAGGAATCGGCACAATGAGCAGTTCTTC.

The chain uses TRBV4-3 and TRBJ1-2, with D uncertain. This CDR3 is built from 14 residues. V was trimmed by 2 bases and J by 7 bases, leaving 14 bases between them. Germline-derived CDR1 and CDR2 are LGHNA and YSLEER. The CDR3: CASSQLPQGGGYTF. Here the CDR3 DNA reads TGCGCCAGCAGCCAACTTCCCCAAGGAGGTGGCTACACCTTC.

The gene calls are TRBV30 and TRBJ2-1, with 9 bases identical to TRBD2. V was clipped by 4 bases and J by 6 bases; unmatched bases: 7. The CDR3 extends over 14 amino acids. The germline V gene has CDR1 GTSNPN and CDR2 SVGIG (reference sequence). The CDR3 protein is CAWNLAGIGNEQFF. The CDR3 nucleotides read TGTGCCTGGAATCTAGCGGGAATTGGCAATGAGCAGTTCTTC.

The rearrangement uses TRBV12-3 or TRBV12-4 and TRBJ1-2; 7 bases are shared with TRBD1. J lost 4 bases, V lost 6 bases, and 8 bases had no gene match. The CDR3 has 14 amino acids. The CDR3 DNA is TGTGCCAGCAGCGACAGGGCTGGGGGCTATGGCTACACCTTC. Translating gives CASSDRAGGYGYTF.

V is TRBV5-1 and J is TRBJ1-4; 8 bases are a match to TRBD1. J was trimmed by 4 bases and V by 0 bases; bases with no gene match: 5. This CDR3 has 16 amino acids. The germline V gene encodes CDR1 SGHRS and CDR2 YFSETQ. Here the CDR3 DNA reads TGCGCCAGCAGCTTGGACCCAGGACAGGGTAATGAAAAACTGTTTTTT. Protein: CASSLDPGQGNEKLFF. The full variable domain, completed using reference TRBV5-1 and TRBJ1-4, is KAGVTQTPRYLIKTRGQQVTLSCSPISGHRSVSWYQQTPGQGLQFLFEYFSETQRNKGNFPGRFSGRQFSNSRSEMNVSTLELGDSALYLCASSLDPGQGNEKLFFGSGTQLSVL.

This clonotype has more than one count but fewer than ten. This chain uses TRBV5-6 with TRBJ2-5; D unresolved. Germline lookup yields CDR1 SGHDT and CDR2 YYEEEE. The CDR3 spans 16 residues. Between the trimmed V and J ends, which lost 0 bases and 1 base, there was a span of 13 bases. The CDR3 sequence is CASSLDIVGGQETQYF. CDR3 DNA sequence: TGTGCCAGCAGCTTGGATATCGTGGGCGGCCAAGAGACCCAGTACTTC.

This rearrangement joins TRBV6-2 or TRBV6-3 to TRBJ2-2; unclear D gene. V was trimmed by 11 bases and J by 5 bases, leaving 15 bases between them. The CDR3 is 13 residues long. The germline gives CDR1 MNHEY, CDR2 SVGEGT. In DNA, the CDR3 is TGTGCCTGCAAGTCCATGGGGACCGGGGAGCTGTTTTTT. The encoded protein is CACKSMGTGELFF.

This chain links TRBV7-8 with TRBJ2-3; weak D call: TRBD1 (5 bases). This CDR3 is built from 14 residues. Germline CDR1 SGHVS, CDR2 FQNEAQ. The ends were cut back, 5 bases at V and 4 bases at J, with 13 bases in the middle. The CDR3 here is CASSTMGPSDTQYF. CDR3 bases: TGTGCCAGCAGCACGATGGGGCCATCAGATACGCAGTATTTT.

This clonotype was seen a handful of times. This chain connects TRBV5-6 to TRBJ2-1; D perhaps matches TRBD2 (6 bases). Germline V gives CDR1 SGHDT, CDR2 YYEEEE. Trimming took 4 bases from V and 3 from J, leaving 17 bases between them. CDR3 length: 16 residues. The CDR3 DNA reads TGTGCCAGCAGCGCTCCCTCCGGGAGTTTCTACAATGAGCAGTTCTTC. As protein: CASSAPSGSFYNEQFF.

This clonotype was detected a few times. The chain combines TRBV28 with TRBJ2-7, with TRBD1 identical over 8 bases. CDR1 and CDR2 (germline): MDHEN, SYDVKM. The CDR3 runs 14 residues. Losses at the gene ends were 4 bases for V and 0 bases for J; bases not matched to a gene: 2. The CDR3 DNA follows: TGTGCCAGCAGTTCCAGGGGGCCCTCCTACGAGCAGTACTTC. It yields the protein CASSSRGPSYEQYF.

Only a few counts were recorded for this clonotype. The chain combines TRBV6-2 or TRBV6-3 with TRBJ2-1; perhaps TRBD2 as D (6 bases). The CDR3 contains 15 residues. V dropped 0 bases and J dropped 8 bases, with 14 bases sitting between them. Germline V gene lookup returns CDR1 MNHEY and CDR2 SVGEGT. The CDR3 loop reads CASSYSRVLADEQFF. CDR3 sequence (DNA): TGTGCCAGCAGTTACTCGAGAGTACTAGCAGATGAGCAGTTCTTC.

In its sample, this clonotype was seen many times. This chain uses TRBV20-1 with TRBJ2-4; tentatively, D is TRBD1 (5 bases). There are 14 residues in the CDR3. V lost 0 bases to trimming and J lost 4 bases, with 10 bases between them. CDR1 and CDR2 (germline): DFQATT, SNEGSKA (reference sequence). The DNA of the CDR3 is TGCAGTGCTAGAGACAGGGTGGGAAAAAACATTCAGTACTTC. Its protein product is CSARDRVGKNIQYF.

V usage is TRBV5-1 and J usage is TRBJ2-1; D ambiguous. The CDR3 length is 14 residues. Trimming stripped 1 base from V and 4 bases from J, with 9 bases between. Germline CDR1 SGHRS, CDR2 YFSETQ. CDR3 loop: CASSLLVGYNEQFF. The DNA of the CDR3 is TGCGCCAGCAGCTTGTTAGTAGGGTACAATGAGCAGTTCTTC.

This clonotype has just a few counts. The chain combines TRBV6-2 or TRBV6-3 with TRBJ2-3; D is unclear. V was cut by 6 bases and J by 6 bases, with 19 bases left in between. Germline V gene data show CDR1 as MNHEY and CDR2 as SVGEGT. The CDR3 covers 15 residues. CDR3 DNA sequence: TGTGCCAGCAGCCCTCGACTCGGGCTCAAGGATACGCAGTATTTT. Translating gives CASSPRLGLKDTQYF.

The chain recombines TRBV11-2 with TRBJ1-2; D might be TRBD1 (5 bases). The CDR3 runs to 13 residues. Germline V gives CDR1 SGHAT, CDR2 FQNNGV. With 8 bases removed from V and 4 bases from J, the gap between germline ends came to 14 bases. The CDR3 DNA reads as TGTGCCAGCCTTCCCGGGGGACTCTATGGCTACACCTTC. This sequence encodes CASLPGGLYGYTF.

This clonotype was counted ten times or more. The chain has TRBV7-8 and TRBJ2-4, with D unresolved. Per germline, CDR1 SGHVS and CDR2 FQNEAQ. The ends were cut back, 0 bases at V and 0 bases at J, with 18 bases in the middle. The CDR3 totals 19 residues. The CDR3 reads CASSLAIRTVALAKNIQYF. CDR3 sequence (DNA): TGTGCCAGCAGCTTAGCGATACGAACCGTAGCACTAGCCAAAAACATTCAGTACTTC.

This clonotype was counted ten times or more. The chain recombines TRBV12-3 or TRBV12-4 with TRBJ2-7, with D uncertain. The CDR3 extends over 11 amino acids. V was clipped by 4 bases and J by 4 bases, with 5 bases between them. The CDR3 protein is CASSSDYEQYF. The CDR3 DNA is TGTGCCAGCAGTTCCGATTACGAGCAGTACTTC.